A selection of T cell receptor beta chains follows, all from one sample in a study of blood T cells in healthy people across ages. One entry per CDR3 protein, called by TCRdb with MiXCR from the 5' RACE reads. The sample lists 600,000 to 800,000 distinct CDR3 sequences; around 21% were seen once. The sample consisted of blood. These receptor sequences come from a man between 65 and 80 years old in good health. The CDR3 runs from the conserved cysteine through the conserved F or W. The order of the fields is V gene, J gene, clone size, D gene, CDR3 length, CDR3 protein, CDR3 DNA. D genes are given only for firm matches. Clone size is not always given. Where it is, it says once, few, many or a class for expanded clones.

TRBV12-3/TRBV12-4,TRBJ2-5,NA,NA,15,CASSLVARPQETQYF,TGTGCCAGCAGTTTAGTTGCCAGGCCCCAAGAGACCCAGTACTTC
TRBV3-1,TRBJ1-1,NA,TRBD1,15,CASSYRDRGRTEAFF,TGTGCCAGCAGCTACCGGGACAGGGGGCGTACTGAAGCTTTCTTT
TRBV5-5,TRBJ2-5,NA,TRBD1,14,CSSSTRQGSETQYF,TGTTCCAGCAGCACAAGACAGGGGTCGGAGACCCAGTACTTC
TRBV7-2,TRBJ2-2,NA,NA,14,CASSLEFRTGELFF,TGTGCCAGCAGCTTAGAATTTCGCACCGGGGAGCTGTTTTTT
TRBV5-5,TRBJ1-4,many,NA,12,CASSPREEKLFF,TGTGCCAGCAGTCCTCGGGAGGAAAAACTGTTTTTT
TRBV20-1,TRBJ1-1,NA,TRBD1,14,CSAHRGQTHTEAFF,TGCAGTGCTCACAGGGGCCAGACACACACTGAAGCTTTCTTT
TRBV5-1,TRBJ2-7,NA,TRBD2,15,CASARLAGESYEQYF,TGCGCCAGCGCACGACTAGCGGGAGAATCCTACGAGCAGTACTTC
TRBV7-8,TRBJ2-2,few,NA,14,CASSLAFSSGELFF,TGTGCCAGCAGCCTAGCTTTTAGTTCCGGGGAGCTGTTTTTT
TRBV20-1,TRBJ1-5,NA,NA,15,CSARPGGRGNQPQHF,TGCAGTGCTAGGCCCGGGGGGAGGGGCAATCAGCCCCAGCATTTT
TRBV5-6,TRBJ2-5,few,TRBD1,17,CASSLVQGASKQETQYF,TGTGCCAGCAGCTTGGTTCAGGGGGCTTCCAAACAAGAGACCCAGTACTTC
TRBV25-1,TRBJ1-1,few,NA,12,CASRLGDTEAFF,TGTGCCAGCAGGCTTGGGGACACCGAAGCTTTCTTT
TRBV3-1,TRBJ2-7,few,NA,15,CASSQTGGISYEQYF,TGTGCCAGCAGCCAAACGGGTGGGATATCCTACGAGCAGTACTTC
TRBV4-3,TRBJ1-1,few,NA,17,CASSREKVRGKDTEAFF,TGCGCCAGCAGCCGAGAAAAAGTCAGGGGTAAGGACACTGAAGCTTTCTTT
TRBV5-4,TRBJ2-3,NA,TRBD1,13,CASRIDRADTQYF,TGTGCCAGCAGAATCGACAGGGCAGATACGCAGTATTTT
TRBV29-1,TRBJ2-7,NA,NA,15,CSVAEAGPSSYEQYF,TGCAGCGTCGCAGAGGCAGGACCGAGCTCCTACGAGCAGTACTTC
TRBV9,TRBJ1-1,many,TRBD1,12,CASSTQGTEAFF,TGTGCCAGCAGCACACAGGGGACTGAAGCTTTCTTT
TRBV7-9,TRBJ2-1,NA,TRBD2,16,CASSLDGTSKINEQFF,TGTGCCAGCAGCTTAGATGGGACTAGCAAGATCAATGAGCAGTTCTTC